This entry lists 24 T cell receptor beta chains sequenced from one sample in a study of blood T cell repertoires in COVID-19. Generated by immunoSEQ multiplex PCR, the TCRdb table keeps only in-frame clones and is missing some. The profile shows 200,000 or so clones, around 80% of them singletons. The sequencing sample was made of PBMCs or T cells enriched from blood (not recorded which). The receptor source for this set is a middle-aged woman with acute COVID-19.

The rearrangement joins TRBV6-5 to TRBJ1-6; no clear D. Trimming cost V 11 bases and J 6 bases, with 8 bases left between them. There are 11 residues in the CDR3. Per germline, CDR1 MNHEY and CDR2 SVGAGI. The CDR3, as DNA: TGTGCCTCAGGAAGTAATTCACCCCTCCACTTT. Encoded protein: CASGSNSPLHF.

This chain joins TRBV2 and TRBJ1-2; D gene uncertain. The CDR3 extends over 14 amino acids. The germline V and J ends were trimmed by 2 bases and 5 bases, with 12 bases remaining between them. Germline-derived CDR1 and CDR2 are SNHLY and FYNNEI. The CDR3 is CASSETLTNYGYTF. CDR3 sequence (DNA): TGTGCCAGCAGTGAAACCCTGACAAATTATGGCTACACCTTC.

This clone has ten or more counts. The chain has TRBV2 and TRBJ2-5, with 9 bases that match TRBD1. J lost 5 bases, V lost 2 bases, and 6 bases had no gene match. Germline CDR1 and CDR2: SNHLY and FYNNEI. CDR3 length: 15 amino acids. The CDR3 nucleotides read TGTGCCAGCAGTGAAACAGGGGGCCCGAGGGAGACCCAGTACTTC. This codes for CASSETGGPRETQYF.

V and J are TRBV5-4 and TRBJ1-1; 7 bases are shared with TRBD1. The CDR3 sequence is 16 residues long. CDR1 is SGHNT, CDR2 YYREEE, per germline (reference sequence). The V and J ends lost 2 bases and 0 bases, in that order; junction bases with no gene match: 7. CDR3 sequence: CASSFVPGTVNTEAFF. The CDR3 nucleotides are TGTGCCAGCAGCTTTGTCCCCGGGACAGTGAACACTGAAGCTTTCTTT.

The rearrangement links TRBV30 to TRBJ2-7; TRBD1 agrees at 7 bases. V dropped 2 bases and J dropped 4; count of bases not matched to a gene: 11. CDR3 length equals 15 residues. Germline assignment: CDR1 GTSNPN and CDR2 SVGIG (reference sequence). CDR3 loop: CAWSKVDRAGYEQYF. The CDR3 nucleotides read TGTGCCTGGAGTAAAGTTGACAGGGCAGGGTACGAGCAGTACTTC. Drawing the rest from reference TRBV30 and TRBJ2-7, the complete variable domain is SQTIHQWPATLVQPVGSPLSLECTVEGTSNPNLYWYRQAAGRGLQLLFYSVGIGQISSEVPQNLSASRPQDRQFILSSKKLLLSDSGFYLCAWSKVDRAGYEQYFGPGTRLTVT.

The chain recombines TRBV19 with TRBJ2-4, with a tentative D call TRBD2 (5 bases). Germline-derived CDR1 and CDR2 are LNHDA and SQIVND (reference sequence). CDR3 length: 17 residues. The V and J ends lost 5 bases and 0 bases respectively, with 17 bases between them. The CDR3 loop reads CASSPFEAVGAKNIQYF. CDR3 nucleotide sequence: TGTGCCAGTAGTCCTTTCGAAGCGGTAGGAGCCAAAAACATTCAGTACTTC.

The chain recombines TRBV30 with TRBJ1-1, with 8 bases lining up with TRBD1. CDR3 length equals 12 residues. CDR1 GTSNPN and CDR2 SVGIG come from the germline V gene (reference sequence). V shed 7 bases and J 5 bases; nucleotides not matched to a gene: 6. The CDR3 here is CASTGDKTEAFF. The CDR3, as DNA: TGTGCCTCGACAGGGGACAAGACTGAAGCTTTCTTT.

V is TRBV6-5 and J is TRBJ1-1, with TRBD1 matching 9 bases. In germline, CDR1 is MNHEY, CDR2 SVGAGI. CDR3 size: 14 residues. J lost 5 bases, V lost 2 bases, and 3 bases had no gene match. The CDR3 DNA follows: TGTGCCAGCAGTTACGGGACAGGGAAGACTGAAGCTTTCTTT. As protein: CASSYGTGKTEAFF.

With regard to this clone: Other DNA sequences in the same sample also yield this CDR3. V usage is TRBV28 and J usage is TRBJ2-2; D gene uncertain. Trimming removed 10 bases at V and 4 bases at J, with 4 bases between. The CDR3 covers 10 residues. From germline, CDR1 is MDHEN and CDR2 SYDVKM. CDR3 DNA sequence: TGTGCCACTAGCACCGGGGAGCTGTTTTTT. Amino acids: CATSTGELFF.

This clone occurred once. The V and J genes are TRBV11-2 and TRBJ1-2; D is unresolved. Germline CDR1 and CDR2: SGHAT and FQNNGV. V lost 2 bases and J 4 bases, leaving 11 bases between the germline ends. The CDR3 sequence is 14 residues long. The CDR3 DNA follows: TGTGCCAGCAGCTTATCCCGTGGGCCCTATGGCTACACCTTC. It encodes CASSLSRGPYGYTF.

This sequence joins TRBV7-3 and TRBJ1-1, with 8 nucleotides matching TRBD1. CDR3 size: 14 residues. The V and J ends lost 4 bases and 5 bases, in that order; junction bases with no gene match: 6. CDR1 and CDR2 (germline): SGHTA, FQGTGA. CDR3 sequence (DNA): TGTGCCAGCAGCTCACAGGGGGGAACGACTGAAGCTTTCTTT. Translated, it gives CASSSQGGTTEAFF.

For the CDR3, the DNA is TGTGCCAGCAGCCTTACCACAGGGCTCACTGAAGCTTTCTTT. It specifies CASSLTTGLTEAFF. The chain has TRBV14 and TRBJ1-1; D is perhaps TRBD1 (6 bases). The CDR3 spans 14 residues. Per the germline V gene, CDR1 is SGHDN and CDR2 is FVKESK. V lost 4 bases, J lost 4 bases, and 13 bases lay in between.

This clone was seen at least ten times. The rearrangement joins TRBV28 to TRBJ1-5, with D possibly TRBD1 on 6 matching bases. This CDR3 has 16 amino acids. V gave up 7 bases and J gave up 2 bases, with 18 bases separating them. CDR1 and CDR2 from the germline V gene are MDHEN and SYDVKM. CDR3 DNA: TGTGCCAGCACTTCTTCAGGGGTGGATGGCAATCAGCCCCAGCATTTT. Its protein product is CASTSSGVDGNQPQHF. Based on the CDR3 plus reference TRBV28 and TRBJ1-5, the full variable domain is DVKVTQSSRYLVKRTGEKVFLECVQDMDHENMFWYRQDPGLGLRLIYFSYDVKMKEKGDIPEGYSVSREKKERFSLILESASTNQTSMYLCASTSSGVDGNQPQHFGDGTRLSIL.

The V gene is TRBV19, the J gene TRBJ1-1, with 7 bases lining up with TRBD1. V lost 4 bases, J lost 0 bases, and 8 bases stayed unmatched. The germline CDR1 and CDR2 sequences are LNHDA and SQIVND (reference sequence). This CDR3 is 16 amino acids long. CDR3 region: CASSRIGGQLNTEAFF. The CDR3 DNA reads as TGTGCCAGTAGTAGAATCGGGGGACAGCTGAACACTGAAGCTTTCTTT.

The rearrangement uses TRBV2 and TRBJ1-1, with D possibly TRBD1 on 6 matching bases. The CDR3 consists of 15 residues. Germline V gene data show CDR1 as SNHLY and CDR2 as FYNNEI. V was clipped by 7 bases and J by 4 bases, with 19 bases between them. The chain's CDR3 is CASTPRGGPATEAFF. In nucleotides, the CDR3 is TGTGCCAGCACTCCCCGGGGGGGGCCAGCCACTGAAGCTTTCTTT.

This clone was counted once. For the CDR3, the DNA is TGTGCCAGCAGCAAAGTCCCCGGGACAGGGGGCGCAGACTATGGCTACACCTTC. This translates into CASSKVPGTGGADYGYTF. The chain has TRBV21-1 and TRBJ1-2; the table names TRBD1, a call not compared with the DNA. TRBV21-1 is a known pseudogene. CDR3 size: 18 residues.

The chain joins TRBV2 to TRBJ1-2, with D hard to call. V lost 3 bases and J lost 8, with 19 bases in between. This CDR3 spans 15 amino acids. CDR1 SNHLY and CDR2 FYNNEI come from the germline V gene. The CDR3 reads CASSEGSIPGMGYTF. CDR3 bases: TGTGCCAGCAGTGAGGGCAGTATCCCTGGTATGGGCTACACCTTC.

The rearrangement uses TRBV19 and TRBJ1-2; a weak D match, TRBD1 (6 bases). Between the trimmed V and J ends, which lost 2 bases and 0 bases, there was a span of 16 bases. The CDR3 totals 17 residues. Germline loops: CDR1 LNHDA, CDR2 SQIVND (reference sequence). The CDR3 sequence: CASSISARGAANYGYTF. The CDR3 DNA reads as TGTGCCAGTAGTATATCAGCTCGGGGGGCGGCTAACTATGGCTACACCTTC.

CDR3 in amino acids: CASSEGRTPGNEKLFF. As DNA, the CDR3 is TGTGCCAGCAGTGAGGGGCGGACGCCTGGTAATGAAAAACTGTTTTTT. The J gene is TRBJ1-4, the V gene TRBV2, with D tentatively TRBD1 (5 bases). The germline CDR1 and CDR2 sequences are SNHLY and FYNNEI. V was shortened by 3 bases and J by 4 bases, with 15 bases between the two germline ends. This CDR3 is 16 amino acids long.

This clone showed up just once. The V and J genes are TRBV19 and TRBJ1-1, with D tentatively TRBD1 (6 bases). The CDR3 extends over 13 amino acids. The V end was cut by 5 bases, the J end by 1 base, with 8 bases between. CDR1 LNHDA and CDR2 SQIVND come from the germline V gene (reference sequence). The CDR3 spells CASSWGPNTEAFF. CDR3 DNA sequence: TGTGCCAGTAGTTGGGGGCCGAACACTGAAGCTTTCTTT. Combining the CDR3 with reference TRBV19 and TRBJ1-1 gives the whole variable domain DGGITQSPKYLFRKEGQNVTLSCEQNLNHDAMYWYRQDPGQGLRLIYYSQIVNDFQKGDIAEGYSVSREKKESFPLTVTSAQKNPTAFYLCASSWGPNTEAFFGQGTRLTVV.

J is TRBJ2-1 and V is TRBV5-4; a possible D gene is TRBD2 (6 bases). CDR1 is SGHNT and CDR2 is YYREEE in the germline V gene (reference sequence). V lost 1 base, J lost 5 bases, and 19 bases lay in between. This CDR3 has 17 amino acids. The CDR3 DNA follows: TGTGCCAGCAGCTTGCCGGCCCGGGAGCGGAAGAACAATGAGCAGTTCTTC. Its protein product is CASSLPARERKNNEQFF.

This clone has a single count. The chain carries TRBV12-3 or TRBV12-4 and TRBJ1-1, with D possibly TRBD1 on 5 matching bases. There are 12 residues in the CDR3. With 8 bases removed from V and 3 bases from J, the gap between germline ends came to 10 bases. CDR3 amino acids: CASSWGDTEAFF. CDR3 nucleotides: TGTGCCAGCTCATGGGGGGACACTGAAGCTTTCTTT.

The V gene is TRBV24-1, the J gene TRBJ2-7, with 16 bases that match TRBD2. This CDR3 spans 17 amino acids. In germline, CDR1 is KGHDR, CDR2 SFDVKD. V dropped 5 bases and J dropped 2; count of bases not matched to a gene: 5. CDR3 loop: CATSASGTSGGAYEQYF. As DNA, the CDR3 is TGTGCCACCAGTGCTTCCGGGACTAGCGGGGGGGCCTACGAGCAGTACTTC.

CDR3 loop: CARSMTGVNGYTF. The CDR3 region has the DNA TGTGCCAGGTCGATGACAGGGGTGAATGGCTACACCTTC. This chain connects TRBV2 to TRBJ1-2; TRBD1 aligns across 8 bases. Germline CDR1 SNHLY, CDR2 FYNNEI. CDR3 size: 13 residues. J gave up 6 bases and V 9 bases, and 9 bases lay outside the gene matches.